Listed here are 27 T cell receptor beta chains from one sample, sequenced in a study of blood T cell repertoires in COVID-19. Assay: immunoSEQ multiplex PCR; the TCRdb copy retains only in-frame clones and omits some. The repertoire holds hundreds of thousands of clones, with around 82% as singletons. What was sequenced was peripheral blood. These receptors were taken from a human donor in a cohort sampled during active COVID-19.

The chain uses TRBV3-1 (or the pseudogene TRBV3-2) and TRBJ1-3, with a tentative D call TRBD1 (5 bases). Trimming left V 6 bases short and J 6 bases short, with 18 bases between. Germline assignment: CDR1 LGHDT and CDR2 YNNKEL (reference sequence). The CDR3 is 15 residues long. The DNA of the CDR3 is TGTGCCAGCAGTCGAAAGGCAGGGTTGGTAAACACCATATATTTT. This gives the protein CASSRKAGLVNTIYF.

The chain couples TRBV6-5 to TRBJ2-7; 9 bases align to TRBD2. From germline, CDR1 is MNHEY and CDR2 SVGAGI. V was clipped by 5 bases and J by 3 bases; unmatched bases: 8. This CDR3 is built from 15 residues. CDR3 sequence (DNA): TGTGCCAGCAGTCAGAGCGGGGGGCTTTTCTACGAGCAGTACTTC. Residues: CASSQSGGLFYEQYF.

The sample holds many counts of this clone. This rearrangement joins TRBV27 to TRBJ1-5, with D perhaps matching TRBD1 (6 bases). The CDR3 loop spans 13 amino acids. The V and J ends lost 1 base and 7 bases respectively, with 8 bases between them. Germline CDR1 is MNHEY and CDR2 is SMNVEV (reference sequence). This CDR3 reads CASSLLRGQPQHF. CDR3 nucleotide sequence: TGTGCCAGCAGTTTATTAAGGGGGCAGCCCCAGCATTTT.

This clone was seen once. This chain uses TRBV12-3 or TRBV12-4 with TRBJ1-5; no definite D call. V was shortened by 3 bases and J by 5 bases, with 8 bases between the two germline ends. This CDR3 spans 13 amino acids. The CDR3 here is CASSFTVDQPQHF. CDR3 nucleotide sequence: TGTGCCAGCAGTTTCACTGTGGATCAGCCCCAGCATTTT.

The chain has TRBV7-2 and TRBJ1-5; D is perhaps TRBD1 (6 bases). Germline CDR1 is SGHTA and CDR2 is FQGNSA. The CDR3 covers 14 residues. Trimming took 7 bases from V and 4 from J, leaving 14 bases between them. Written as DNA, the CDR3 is TGTGCCAGCAACCAGGGGTCGGGAAATCAGCCCCAGCATTTT. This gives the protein CASNQGSGNQPQHF.

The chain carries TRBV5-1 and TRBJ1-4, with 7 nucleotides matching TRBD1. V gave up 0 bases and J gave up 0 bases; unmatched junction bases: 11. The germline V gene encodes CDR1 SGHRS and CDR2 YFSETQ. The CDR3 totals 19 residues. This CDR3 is CASSLVGTEYLTTNEKLFF. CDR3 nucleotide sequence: TGCGCCAGCAGCTTGGTTGGGACAGAGTATCTTACAACTAATGAAAAACTGTTTTTT.

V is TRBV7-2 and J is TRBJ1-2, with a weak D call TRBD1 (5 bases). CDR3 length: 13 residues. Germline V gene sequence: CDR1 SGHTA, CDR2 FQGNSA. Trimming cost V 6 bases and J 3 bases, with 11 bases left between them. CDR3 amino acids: CASRPPGDYGYTF. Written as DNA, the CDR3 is TGTGCCAGCAGACCCCCGGGGGACTATGGCTACACCTTC.

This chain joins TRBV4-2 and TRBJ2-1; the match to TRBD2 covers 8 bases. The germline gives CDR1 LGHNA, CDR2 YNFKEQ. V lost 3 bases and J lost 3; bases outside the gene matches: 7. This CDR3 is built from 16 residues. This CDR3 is CASSQDTSGYYNEQFF. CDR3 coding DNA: TGTGCCAGCAGCCAGGACACTAGCGGTTACTACAATGAGCAGTTCTTC.

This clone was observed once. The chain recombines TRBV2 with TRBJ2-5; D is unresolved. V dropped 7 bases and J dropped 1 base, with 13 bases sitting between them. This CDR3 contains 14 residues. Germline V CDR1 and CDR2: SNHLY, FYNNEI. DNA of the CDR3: TGTGCCAGCATTCTGGGCCGCCTCCAAGAGACCCAGTACTTC. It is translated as CASILGRLQETQYF.

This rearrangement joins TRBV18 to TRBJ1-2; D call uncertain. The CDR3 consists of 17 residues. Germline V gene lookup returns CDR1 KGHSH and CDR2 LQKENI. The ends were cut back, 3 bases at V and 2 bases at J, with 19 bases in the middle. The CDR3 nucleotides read TGTGCCAGCTCACCGCAGGAAGGATGGGCTGGGAACTATGGCTACACCTTC. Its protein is CASSPQEGWAGNYGYTF.

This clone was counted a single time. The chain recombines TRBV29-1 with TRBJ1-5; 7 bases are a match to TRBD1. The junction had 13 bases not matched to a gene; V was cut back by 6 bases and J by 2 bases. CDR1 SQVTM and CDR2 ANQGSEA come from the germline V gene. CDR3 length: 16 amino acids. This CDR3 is CSVATGGGAGNQPQHF. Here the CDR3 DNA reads TGCAGCGTCGCGACTGGAGGGGGCGCGGGCAATCAGCCCCAGCATTTT.

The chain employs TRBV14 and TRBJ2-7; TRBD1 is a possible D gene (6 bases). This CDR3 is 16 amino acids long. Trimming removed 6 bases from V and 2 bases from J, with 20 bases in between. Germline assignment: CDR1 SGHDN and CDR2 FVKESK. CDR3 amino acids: CASSRTSGEAAYEQYF. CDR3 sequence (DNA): TGTGCCAGCAGTCGTACCTCAGGGGAAGCGGCCTACGAGCAGTACTTC.

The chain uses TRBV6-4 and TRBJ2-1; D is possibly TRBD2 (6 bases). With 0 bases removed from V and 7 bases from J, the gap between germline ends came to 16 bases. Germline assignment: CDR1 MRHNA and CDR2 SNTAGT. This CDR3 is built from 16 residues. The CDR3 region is CASSDSGGTFLNEQFF. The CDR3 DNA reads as TGTGCCAGCAGTGACTCTGGCGGGACGTTTTTAAATGAGCAGTTCTTC.

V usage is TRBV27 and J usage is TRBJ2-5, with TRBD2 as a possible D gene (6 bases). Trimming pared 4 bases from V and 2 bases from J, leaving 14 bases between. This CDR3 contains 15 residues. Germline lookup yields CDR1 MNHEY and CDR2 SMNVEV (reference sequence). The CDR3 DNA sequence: TGTGCCAGCAGTTACTACACCGGGACTCAAGAGACCCAGTACTTC. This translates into CASSYYTGTQETQYF.

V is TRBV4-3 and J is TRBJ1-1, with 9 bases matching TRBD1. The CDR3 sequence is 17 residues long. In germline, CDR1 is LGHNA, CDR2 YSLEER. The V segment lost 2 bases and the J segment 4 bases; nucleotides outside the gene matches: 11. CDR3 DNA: TGCGCCAGCAGCCAAAATACAGGGGGCGCGGGGAGCACTGAAGCTTTCTTT. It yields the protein CASSQNTGGAGSTEAFF.

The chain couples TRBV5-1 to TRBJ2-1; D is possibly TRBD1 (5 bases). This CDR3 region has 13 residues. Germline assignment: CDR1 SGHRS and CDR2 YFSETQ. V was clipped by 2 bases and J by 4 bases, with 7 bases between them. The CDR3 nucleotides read TGCGCCAGCAGCTTTGACAGATACAATGAGCAGTTCTTC. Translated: CASSFDRYNEQFF. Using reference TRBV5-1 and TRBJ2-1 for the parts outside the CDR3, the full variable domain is KAGVTQTPRYLIKTRGQQVTLSCSPISGHRSVSWYQQTPGQGLQFLFEYFSETQRNKGNFPGRFSGRQFSNSRSEMNVSTLELGDSALYLCASSFDRYNEQFFGPGTRLTVL.

The CDR3 bases are TGTGCCAGTAGTATCACGACTAGCGGGAAAGGAGAGCAGTTCTTC. Translation gives CASSITTSGKGEQFF. This chain links TRBV19 with TRBJ2-1, with 11 positions matching TRBD2. The CDR3 contains 15 residues. J was trimmed by 10 bases and V by 3 bases; bases with no gene match: 8. Germline V gene data show CDR1 as LNHDA and CDR2 as SQIVND (reference sequence).

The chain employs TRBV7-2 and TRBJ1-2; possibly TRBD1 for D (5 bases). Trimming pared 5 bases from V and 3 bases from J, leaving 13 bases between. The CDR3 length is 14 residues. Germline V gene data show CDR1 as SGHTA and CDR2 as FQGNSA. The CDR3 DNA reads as TGTGCCAGCAGCCGCAGCAGGGATCACTATGGCTACACCTTC. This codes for CASSRSRDHYGYTF.

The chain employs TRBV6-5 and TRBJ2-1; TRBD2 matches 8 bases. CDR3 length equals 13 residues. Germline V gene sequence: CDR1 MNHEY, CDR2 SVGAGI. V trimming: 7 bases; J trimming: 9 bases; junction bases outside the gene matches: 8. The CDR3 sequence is CASIPGLGGEQFF. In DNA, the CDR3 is TGTGCCAGCATCCCGGGACTAGGGGGTGAGCAGTTCTTC.

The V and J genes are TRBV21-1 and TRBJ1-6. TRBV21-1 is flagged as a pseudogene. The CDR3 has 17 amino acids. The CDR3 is CAIKTWRAGSYNSPLHF. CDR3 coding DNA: TGTGCCATCAAGACCTGGCGGGCTGGCTCCTATAATTCACCCCTCCACTTT.

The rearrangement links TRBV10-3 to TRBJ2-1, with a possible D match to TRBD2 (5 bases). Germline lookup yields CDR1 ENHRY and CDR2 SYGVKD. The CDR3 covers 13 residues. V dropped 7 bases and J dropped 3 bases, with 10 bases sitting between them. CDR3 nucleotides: TGTGCCATCAACAACGGGATCTACAATGAGCAGTTCTTC. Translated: CAINNGIYNEQFF.

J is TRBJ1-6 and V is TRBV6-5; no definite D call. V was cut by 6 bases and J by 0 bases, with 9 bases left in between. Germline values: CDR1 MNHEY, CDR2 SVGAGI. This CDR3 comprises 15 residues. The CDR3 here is CASRLTGSYNSPLHF. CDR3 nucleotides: TGTGCCAGCAGGCTGACGGGCTCCTATAATTCACCCCTCCACTTT.

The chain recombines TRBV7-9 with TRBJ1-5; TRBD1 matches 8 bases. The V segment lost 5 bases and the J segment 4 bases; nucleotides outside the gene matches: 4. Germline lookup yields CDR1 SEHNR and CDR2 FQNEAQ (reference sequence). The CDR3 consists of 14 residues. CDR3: CASSQGTGNQPQHF. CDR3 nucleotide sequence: TGTGCCAGCAGCCAAGGGACAGGTAATCAGCCCCAGCATTTT.

CDR3: CSAKGQGTDTQYF. CDR3 in DNA: TGCAGCGCCAAGGGACAGGGCACAGATACGCAGTATTTT. The J gene is TRBJ2-3, the V gene TRBV29-1; 8 nucleotides line up with TRBD1. This CDR3 region has 13 residues. V lost 7 bases and J lost 1; bases outside the gene matches: 4. Germline V gives CDR1 SQVTM, CDR2 ANQGSEA.

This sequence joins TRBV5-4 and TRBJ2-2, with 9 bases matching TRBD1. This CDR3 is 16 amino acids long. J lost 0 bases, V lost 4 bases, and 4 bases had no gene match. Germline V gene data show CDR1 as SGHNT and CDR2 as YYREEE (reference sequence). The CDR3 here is CASSPGQGTNTGELFF. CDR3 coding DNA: TGTGCCAGCAGCCCGGGACAGGGAACGAACACCGGGGAGCTGTTTTTT.

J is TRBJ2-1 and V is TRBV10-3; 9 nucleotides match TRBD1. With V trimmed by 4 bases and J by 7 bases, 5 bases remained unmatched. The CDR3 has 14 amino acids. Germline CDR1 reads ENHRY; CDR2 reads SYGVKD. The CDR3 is CAISGGQGWNEQFF. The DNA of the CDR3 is TGTGCCATCAGTGGGGGACAGGGATGGAATGAGCAGTTCTTC.

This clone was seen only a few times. The CDR3 loop reads CSVGGDQPQHF. CDR3 DNA: TGCAGCGTCGGGGGGGATCAGCCCCAGCATTTT. The rearrangement uses TRBV29-1 and TRBJ1-5; D is perhaps TRBD1 (5 bases). CDR1 and CDR2 (germline): SQVTM, ANQGSEA. V shed 6 bases and J shed 5 bases, with 8 bases lying between them. The CDR3 is 11 residues long. The full variable domain, in which reference TRBV29-1 and TRBJ1-5 provide the parts outside the CDR3, is SAVISQKPSRDICQRGTSLTIQCQVDSQVTMMFWYRQQPGQSLTLIATANQGSEATYESGFVIDKFPISRPNLTFSTLTVSNMSPEDSSIYLCSVGGDQPQHFGDGTRLSIL.